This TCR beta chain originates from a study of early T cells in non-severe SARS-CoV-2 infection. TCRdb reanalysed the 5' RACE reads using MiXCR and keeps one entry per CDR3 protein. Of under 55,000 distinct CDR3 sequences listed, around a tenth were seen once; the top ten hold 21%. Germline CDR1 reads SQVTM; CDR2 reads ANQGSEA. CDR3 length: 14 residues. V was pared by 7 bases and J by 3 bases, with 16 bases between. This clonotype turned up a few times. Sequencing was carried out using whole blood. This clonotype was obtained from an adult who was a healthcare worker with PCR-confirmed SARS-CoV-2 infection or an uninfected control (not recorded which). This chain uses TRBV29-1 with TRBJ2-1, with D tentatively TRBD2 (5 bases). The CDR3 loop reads CSAGIPGLYNEQFF. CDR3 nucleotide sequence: TGCAGCGCCGGGATTCCGGGTCTCTACAATGAGCAGTTCTTC.